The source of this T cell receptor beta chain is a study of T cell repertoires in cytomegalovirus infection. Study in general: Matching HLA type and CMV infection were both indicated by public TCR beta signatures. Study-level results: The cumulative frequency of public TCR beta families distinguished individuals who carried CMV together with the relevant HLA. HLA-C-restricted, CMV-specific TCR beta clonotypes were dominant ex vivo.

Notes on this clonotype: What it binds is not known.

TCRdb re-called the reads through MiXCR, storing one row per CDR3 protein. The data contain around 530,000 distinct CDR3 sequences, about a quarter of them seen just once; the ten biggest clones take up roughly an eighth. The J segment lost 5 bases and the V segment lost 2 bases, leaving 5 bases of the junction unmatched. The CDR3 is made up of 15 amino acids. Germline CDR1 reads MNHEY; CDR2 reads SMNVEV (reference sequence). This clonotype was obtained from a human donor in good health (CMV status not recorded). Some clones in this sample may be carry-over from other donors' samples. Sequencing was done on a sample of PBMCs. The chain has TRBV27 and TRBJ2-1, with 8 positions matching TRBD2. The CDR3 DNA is TGTGCCAGCAGTTTAGGAGCGGGAGCCAACAATGAGCAGTTCTTC. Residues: CASSLGAGANNEQFF.